The source of this T cell receptor beta chain is a study of shared clonotypes between healthy human individuals. V shed 4 bases and J 2 bases; nucleotides not matched to a gene: 2. The germline V gene encodes CDR1 SGDLS and CDR2 YYNGEE. The length of the CDR3 is 13 residues. Remarks on this clone: The antigen is not known.

Splitting the CD4+ cells yielded a CD45RA+ naive subset and a CD45RA-negative memory subset. Study results and limitations: Sharing across four donors was highest in naive CD4 (around 5%) and lowest in memory CD8 (around 0.4%). An effect of sequencing depth on clonotype sharing among donors was expected.

The method was immunoSEQ multiplex PCR; TCRdb's version includes in-frame clones alone and lacks a portion of them. The sample records 2 million to 2.5 million clones, under 95% being singletons. The sequence was collected from a man aged 18 to 35 in good health. Some clones in this sample may be carry-over from other donors' samples. Sequenced sample: naive CD4+ T cells from PBMCs. Described subset: CD45RA+ positively selected. V usage is TRBV9 and J usage is TRBJ1-2; 7 bases are shared with TRBD1. The CDR3 nucleotides read TGTGCCAGCAGCAAACAGGGGAACTATGGCTACACCTTC. Translated, it gives CASSKQGNYGYTF.